A single sample is the source of the 19 T cell receptor beta chains below, sequenced in a study of T-cell memory formation after mild COVID-19. MiXCR was run by TCRdb on the 5' RACE reads, yielding one entry per CDR3 protein. This table holds approximately 260,000 distinct CDR3 sequences, approximately 16% found once. Specimen: PBMCs or a T cell subset sorted from them (not recorded which). The source of these receptors is a man between 18 and 35 years old who had mild COVID-19 (a few samples of this study predate the infection). Cell type and time point are not known.

The chain combines TRBV2 with TRBJ2-7; unclear D gene. Germline V gene data show CDR1 as SNHLY and CDR2 as FYNNEI. Trimming left V 4 bases short and J 2 bases short, with 6 bases between. The CDR3 sequence is 12 residues long. For the CDR3, the DNA is TGTGCCAGCAGTGTACGGACCTACGAGCAGTACGTC. Its protein product is CASSVRTYEQYV.

This clonotype turned up a few times. This chain connects TRBV9 to TRBJ2-3; D may be TRBD2 (6 bases). Germline assignment: CDR1 SGDLS and CDR2 YYNGEE. CDR3 length equals 13 residues. V was cut by 4 bases and J by 6 bases, with 12 bases left in between. CDR3 in DNA: TGTGCCAGCAGCAGCATCGGGGGTGATACGCAGTATTTT. It translates to CASSSIGGDTQYF.

This clonotype was counted a few times. The genes are TRBV7-3 and TRBJ2-3; the D gene could be TRBD1 or TRBD2 (5 bases each). Germline values: CDR1 SGHTA, CDR2 FQGTGA. Trimming shortened V by 8 bases and J by 2 bases, and 11 bases separated the two germline ends. This CDR3 spans 13 amino acids. The CDR3 loop reads CASGDGPTDTQYF. The CDR3 coding sequence is TGTGCCAGCGGGGACGGACCCACAGATACGCAGTATTTT. The entire variable domain, with the rest obtained from reference TRBV7-3 and TRBJ2-3, is as follows: GAGVSQTPSNKVTEKGKYVELRCDPISGHTALYWYRQSLGQGPEFLIYFQGTGAADDSGLPNDRFFAVRPEGSVSTLKIQRTERGDSAVYLCASGDGPTDTQYFGPGTRLTVL.

This clonotype was seen repeatedly, ten times or more. This chain uses TRBV12-3 or TRBV12-4 with TRBJ2-3; unclear D gene. V lost 2 bases and J lost 0, with 3 bases in between. The CDR3 extends over 13 amino acids. The CDR3 protein is CASSLFSTDTQYF. As DNA, the CDR3 is TGTGCCAGCAGTTTATTCAGCACAGATACGCAGTATTTT.

This clonotype occurred many times. The CDR3 bases are TGTGCCAGCAGTTTAGTGGGACAGGGCTTCTACGAGCAGTACTTC. Its protein is CASSLVGQGFYEQYF. The V gene is TRBV12-3 or TRBV12-4, the J gene TRBJ2-7, with TRBD1 identical over 9 bases. Losses at the gene ends were 1 base for V and 3 bases for J; bases not matched to a gene: 4. The CDR3 loop spans 15 amino acids.

This clonotype was detected once. The genes are TRBV10-3 and TRBJ1-2; D is possibly TRBD1 (6 bases). Trimming took 0 bases from V and 4 from J, leaving 12 bases between them. CDR3 length: 15 residues. Germline CDR1 reads ENHRY; CDR2 reads SYGVKD. The CDR3 is CAISESGLGGYGYTF. Written as DNA, the CDR3 is TGTGCCATCAGTGAGTCGGGCCTAGGGGGCTATGGCTACACCTTC.

This clonotype occurred a few times. The CDR3 loop reads CATSPSGTDTQYF. The CDR3 DNA follows: TGTGCCACCAGTCCGTCCGGGACAGATACGCAGTATTTT. The V call is TRBV24-1, the J call TRBJ2-3; no clear D gene. From germline, CDR1 is KGHDR and CDR2 SFDVKD. The CDR3 extends over 13 amino acids. Between the trimmed V and J ends, which lost 6 bases and 3 bases, there was a span of 9 bases.

This clonotype was seen a single time. The rearrangement uses TRBV27 and TRBJ2-2; D could derive from TRBD1 or TRBD2 (7 bases each). Germline-derived CDR1 and CDR2 are MNHEY and SMNVEV (reference sequence). This CDR3 is built from 14 residues. V was pared by 6 bases and J by 6 bases, with 14 bases between. CDR3 loop: CASRSGGAAGELFF. The CDR3 DNA reads TGTGCCAGCAGGTCAGGGGGGGCGGCCGGGGAGCTGTTTTTT.

This chain connects TRBV7-2 to TRBJ2-7; 10 positions agree with TRBD1. The trim removed 8 bases at V and 6 bases at J, leaving 7 bases unmatched. CDR1 is SGHTA, CDR2 FQGNSA, per germline. The CDR3 consists of 13 residues. The CDR3 spells CASRGTGAGEQYF. In DNA form, the CDR3 reads TGTGCCAGCCGCGGGACAGGGGCCGGCGAGCAGTACTTC.

A note on this clonotype: No conserved phenylalanine or tryptophan ends this CDR3, so it is likely a read error. This chain connects TRBV7-2 to TRBJ2-1; D perhaps matches TRBD1 (7 bases). The germline V gene has CDR1 SGHTA and CDR2 FQGNSA. The CDR3 contains 12 residues. V was pared by 4 bases and J by 10 bases, with 11 bases between. CDR3 nucleotides: TGTGCCAGCAGCTCACAGGGGAGGGAGCAGTTCTCC. It specifies CASSSQGREQFS.

This clonotype turned up a few times. The junction does not match germline at one end; this may be a read error. This chain links TRBV29-1 with TRBJ1-1; the D gene is possibly TRBD1 (5 bases). This CDR3 contains 12 residues. The germline CDR1 and CDR2 sequences are SQVTM and ANQGSEA. DNA for the CDR3: TGTCAGGCAGGGATGATGAACACTGAAGCTTTCTTT. It yields the protein CQAGMMNTEAFF.

The chain combines TRBV12-3 or TRBV12-4 with TRBJ1-5; D may be TRBD1 (6 bases). V was trimmed by 7 bases and J by 9 bases, leaving 16 bases between them. The CDR3 length is 13 residues. The CDR3 region is CASTGSLGGPQHF. The CDR3, as DNA: TGTGCCAGCACCGGGTCCCTAGGGGGGCCCCAGCATTTT.

The rearrangement joins TRBV20-1 to TRBJ2-7; D is possibly TRBD2 (6 bases). Germline V gene data show CDR1 as DFQATT and CDR2 as SNEGSKA (reference sequence). The CDR3 is 12 residues long. V was shortened by 2 bases and J by 12 bases, with 17 bases between the two germline ends. CDR3 protein: CSARKRGGFLYV. CDR3 DNA: TGCAGTGCTAGAAAAAGGGGAGGTTTTCTGTACGTC.

This sequence joins TRBV6-1 and TRBJ2-1; TRBD1 agrees at 10 bases. Per germline, CDR1 MNHNS and CDR2 SASEGT. There are 14 residues in the CDR3. Losses at the gene ends were 3 bases for V and 9 bases for J; bases not matched to a gene: 5. CDR3 sequence reads: CASSELDRGIEQFF. In DNA form, the CDR3 reads TGTGCCAGCAGTGAGTTGGACAGGGGGATTGAGCAGTTCTTC.

This clonotype was detected only a few times. V usage is TRBV9 and J usage is TRBJ2-3; D might be TRBD2 (6 bases). Per germline, CDR1 SGDLS and CDR2 YYNGEE. The CDR3 totals 14 residues. Trimming took 4 bases from V and 1 from J, leaving 10 bases between them. The CDR3 loop reads CASSNQRGTDTQYF. The CDR3 DNA sequence: TGTGCCAGCAGCAACCAGCGGGGCACAGATACGCAGTATTTT.

This clonotype was found many times. The chain carries TRBV7-9 and TRBJ2-3, with TRBD1 as a possible D gene (6 bases). Germline lookup yields CDR1 SEHNR and CDR2 FQNEAQ (reference sequence). Trimming took off 6 bases at V and 4 bases at J, with 20 bases between the two ends. The CDR3 spans 16 residues. The CDR3 DNA follows: TGTGCCAGCAGGGCGAAAAGGCAGGGGAATGCAGATACGCAGTATTTT. Translating gives CASRAKRQGNADTQYF. Complete variable domain (other parts from reference TRBV7-9 and TRBJ2-3): DTGVSQNPRHKITKRGQNVTFRCDPISEHNRLYWYRQTLGQGPEFLTYFQNEAQLEKSRLLSDRFSAERPKGSFSTLEIQRTEQGDSAMYLCASRAKRQGNADTQYFGPGTRLTVL.

This clonotype was detected ten times or more. V gene TRBV9 combines with J gene TRBJ2-2, with D perhaps matching TRBD1 (5 bases). CDR1 SGDLS and CDR2 YYNGEE come from the germline V gene. The germline V and J ends were trimmed by 4 bases and 4 bases, with 17 bases remaining between them. The CDR3 spans 16 residues. The CDR3 nucleotides read TGTGCCAGCAGCTTCCGACGGACACTGTCCACCGGGGAGCTGTTTTTT. Translation gives CASSFRRTLSTGELFF. The whole variable domain, remainder taken from reference TRBV9 and TRBJ2-2, is DSGVTQTPKHLITATGQRVTLRCSPRSGDLSVYWYQQSLDQGLQFLIQYYNGEERAKGNILERFSAQQFPDLHSELNLSSLELGDSALYFCASSFRRTLSTGELFFGEGSRLTVL.

This chain connects TRBV7-2 to TRBJ1-1, with a tentative D call TRBD1 (5 bases). The germline V gene encodes CDR1 SGHTA and CDR2 FQGNSA. This CDR3 comprises 14 residues. Trimming shortened V by 3 bases and J by 3 bases, and 11 bases separated the two germline ends. The CDR3 sequence: CASSFMGGYTEAFF. The CDR3 DNA sequence: TGTGCCAGCAGCTTTATGGGGGGTTACACTGAAGCTTTCTTT.

This clonotype appeared a few times. V and J are TRBV3-1 and TRBJ2-1, with D hard to call. V lost 0 bases, J lost 0 bases, and 9 bases lay in between. The germline V gene encodes CDR1 LGHDT and CDR2 YNNKEL (reference sequence). The CDR3 length is 16 residues. CDR3 region: CASSQDPAGSYNEQFF. The CDR3 DNA reads as TGTGCCAGCAGCCAAGATCCGGCTGGCTCCTACAATGAGCAGTTCTTC.